A single sample is the source of the 22 T cell receptor beta chains below, sequenced in a study of molecular identifiers for immune sequencing clone quantification. TCRdb itself ran the PCR reads through MiXCR, one entry per CDR3 protein. The sample holds some 650,000 distinct CDR3 sequences, just under 20% seen once. The sample was naive CD8+ T cells from blood, with Jurkat cell RNA spiked in. The subset here: FACS-sorted CD8+CD4-CCR7+CD45RA+ naive T cells. These receptors came from a human donor in good health. Some libraries in this study had Jurkat cell RNA spiked in.

The CDR3 region has the DNA TGTGCCAGCAGTGACCCGCTAGTAACGAACACCGGGGAGCTGTTTTTT. This sequence encodes CASSDPLVTNTGELFF. The rearrangement joins TRBV6-1 to TRBJ2-2; no firm D call. The CDR3 runs 16 residues. Germline V lookup: CDR1 MNHNS, CDR2 SASEGT. V dropped 3 bases and J dropped 0 bases, with 11 bases sitting between them.

The rearrangement uses TRBV7-9 and TRBJ1-3; D call uncertain. Trimming took off 4 bases at V and 0 bases at J, with 13 bases between the two ends. Looked up from germline, CDR1 is SEHNR and CDR2 is FQNEAQ (reference sequence). The CDR3 runs 16 residues. Here the CDR3 reads CASSSTVTTSGNTIYF. The CDR3 DNA follows: TGTGCCAGCAGCTCAACCGTAACAACCTCTGGAAACACCATATATTTT.

The sample holds many counts of this clonotype. The chain joins TRBV24-1 to TRBJ2-7, with D hard to call. Germline V gene lookup returns CDR1 KGHDR and CDR2 SFDVKD. Trimming removed 4 bases at V and 3 bases at J, with 9 bases between. CDR3 length: 13 residues. The CDR3 is CATSEKGNYEQYF. CDR3 in DNA: TGTGCCACCAGTGAGAAGGGCAACTACGAGCAGTACTTC.

This clonotype came up many times. The chain links TRBV6-2 or TRBV6-3 to TRBJ2-7; no reliable D call. V shed 2 bases and J shed 5 bases, with 16 bases lying between them. There are 15 residues in the CDR3. In germline, CDR1 is MNHEY, CDR2 SVGEGT. In DNA form, the CDR3 reads TGTGCCAGCAGTTACATTTCAGGTGTGCGGAACGAGCAGTACTTC. It codes for CASSYISGVRNEQYF.

The chain joins TRBV15 to TRBJ2-5, with D possibly called TRBD1 or TRBD2 (6 bases each). V gave up 3 bases and J gave up 1 base, with 12 bases separating them. There are 15 residues in the CDR3. Per the germline V gene, CDR1 is LNHNV and CDR2 is YYDKDF (reference sequence). CDR3 protein: CATSSPGAGQETQYF. Written as DNA, the CDR3 is TGTGCCACCAGCAGCCCGGGGGCGGGCCAAGAGACCCAGTACTTC.

With regard to this clonotype: A much more abundant neighbour one base away suggests this may be a read error. The V call is TRBV29-1, the J call TRBJ1-1, with 9 bases matching TRBD1. The germline CDR1 and CDR2 sequences are SQVTM and ANQGSEA. The CDR3 has 14 residues. CDR3 sequence: CSVATGGVDTEALF. The CDR3 nucleotides are TGCAGCGTTGCTACAGGGGGCGTGGATACTGAAGCTCTCTTT.

About this clonotype itself: With a much larger clone just one base away, this may be a read error. The chain carries TRBV7-9 and TRBJ2-1; perhaps D is TRBD1 or TRBD2 (5 bases each). Germline V lookup: CDR1 SEHNR, CDR2 FQNEAQ (reference sequence). This CDR3 contains 18 residues. The CDR3 DNA reads as TGTGCCGGCAGCTTTCGGGGACCTTGGCAGGGAGTAGGCAATGAGCAGTTCTTC. Protein product: CAGSFRGPWQGVGNEQFF.

This clonotype was seen repeatedly, ten times or more. The chain combines TRBV7-9 with TRBJ2-7; D is ambiguous. Trimming cost V 5 bases and J 6 bases, with 17 bases left between them. The CDR3 is made up of 14 amino acids. In germline, CDR1 is SEHNR, CDR2 FQNEAQ (reference sequence). The CDR3: CASSIVGLVSEQYF. The CDR3 nucleotides are TGTGCCAGCAGCATCGTGGGTCTTGTGAGCGAGCAGTACTTC.

This clonotype has ten or more counts. J is TRBJ1-5 and V is TRBV19, with D perhaps TRBD1 (5 bases). V was pared by 3 bases and J by 0 bases, with 9 bases between. From germline, CDR1 is LNHDA and CDR2 SQIVND (reference sequence). CDR3 length: 15 residues. The CDR3 spells CASSMGGYSNQPQHF. In nucleotides, the CDR3 is TGTGCCAGTAGTATGGGGGGTTATAGCAATCAGCCCCAGCATTTT.

This clonotype was detected many times. This chain connects TRBV27 to TRBJ2-7; no firm D call. The CDR3 spans 17 residues. From germline, CDR1 is MNHEY and CDR2 SMNVEV (reference sequence). The V end lost 2 bases, the J end lost 3 bases, and 20 bases lay between the germline ends. CDR3 DNA: TGTGCCAGCAGTTTAACGAGGTTATCCACTGACTTCTACGAGCAGTACTTC. Amino acids: CASSLTRLSTDFYEQYF.

This clonotype has a count of ten or more. V gene TRBV5-6 combines with J gene TRBJ1-2; D uncertain. This CDR3 has 11 amino acids. The germline V gene has CDR1 SGHDT and CDR2 YYEEEE. V was clipped by 5 bases and J by 13 bases, with 15 bases between them. CDR3 DNA: TGTGCCAGCAGTTCGTCTGGCCTCTTCACCTTC. It translates to CASSSSGLFTF.

Points on this clonotype: A junction end diverges from the germline sequence, so it may reflect a read error. The gene calls are TRBV4-2 and TRBJ1-5; no clear D. CDR3 length: 13 residues. CDR1 LGHNA and CDR2 YNFKEQ come from the germline V gene. CDR3 loop: CASSLVGNRPQHF. The CDR3 DNA reads as TGTGCCAGCAGCCTGGTGGGGAATCGGCCCCAGCATTTT.

This clonotype was picked up many times. The chain employs TRBV6-1 and TRBJ2-5, with D perhaps given as TRBD1 or TRBD2 (6 bases each). V gave up 1 base and J gave up 4 bases, with 16 bases separating them. Germline V gene lookup returns CDR1 MNHNS and CDR2 SASEGT. There are 16 residues in the CDR3. The CDR3 region has the DNA TGTGCCAGCAGTGAAGAGCCGGGGGCCCAGGCAGAGACCCAGTACTTC. Protein: CASSEEPGAQAETQYF.

J is TRBJ2-3 and V is TRBV3-1; D is unresolved. The CDR3 spans 16 residues. Germline lookup yields CDR1 LGHDT and CDR2 YNNKEL (reference sequence). Trimming removed 0 bases at V and 3 bases at J, with 13 bases between. Written as DNA, the CDR3 is TGTGCCAGCAGCCAAGATTTGAGTTTTGGGACAGATACGCAGTATTTT. The encoded protein is CASSQDLSFGTDTQYF.

This clonotype was seen only a few times. The chain is built from TRBV5-4 and TRBJ2-3; D possibly corresponds to TRBD1 (5 bases). Germline CDR1 reads SGHNT; CDR2 reads YYREEE (reference sequence). V was clipped by 0 bases and J by 6 bases, with 11 bases between them. This CDR3 is built from 14 residues. Written as DNA, the CDR3 is TGTGCCAGCAGCTTGGAAGGGGCGGCGGATACGCAGTATTTT. Its translation is CASSLEGAADTQYF.

Notes on this clonotype: Germline is not matched at one junction end, which may reflect a read error. The chain combines TRBV5-3 with TRBJ2-1; D is unclear. TRBV5-3 is filed as an ORF, its function uncertain. CDR3 length equals 13 residues. CDR3 DNA: TGTGCCAGCAGCTTGGCCTCGTCCGCTGAGCGGTTCTTC. Translating gives CASSLASSAERFF.

In this sample, this clonotype turned up many times. The rearrangement joins TRBV6-5 to TRBJ2-1; 8 bases line up with TRBD2. The trim removed 2 bases at V and 2 bases at J, leaving 11 bases unmatched. Per germline, CDR1 MNHEY and CDR2 SVGAGI. The CDR3 totals 18 residues. CDR3 sequence: CASSYGGPAGVPYNEQFF. In DNA, the CDR3 is TGTGCCAGCAGTTACGGTGGGCCAGCGGGGGTACCCTACAATGAGCAGTTCTTC.

This clonotype has at least ten counts. V gene TRBV27 combines with J gene TRBJ1-6; D remains ambiguous. V dropped 11 bases and J dropped 4 bases, with 9 bases sitting between them. The CDR3 contains 12 residues. In germline, CDR1 is MNHEY, CDR2 SMNVEV (reference sequence). CDR3 bases: TGTGCCTCCTCACCATATAATTCACCCCTCCACTTT. This gives the protein CASSPYNSPLHF.

This clonotype showed up many times. V usage is TRBV6-2 or TRBV6-3 and J usage is TRBJ2-2; D perhaps matches TRBD1 (5 bases). The germline V gene encodes CDR1 MNHEY and CDR2 SVGEGT. V dropped 6 bases and J dropped 3 bases, with 11 bases sitting between them. The CDR3 runs 14 residues. The CDR3 nucleotides are TGTGCCAGCAGGACGGACACTTACACCGGGGAGCTGTTTTTT. Residues: CASRTDTYTGELFF.

CDR3 sequence: CASTLWASGNTIYF. The CDR3 DNA sequence: TGTGCCAGCACTCTGTGGGCCTCTGGAAACACCATATATTTT. V gene TRBV2 combines with J gene TRBJ1-3, with no clear D. V shed 7 bases and J shed 0 bases, with 10 bases lying between them. The CDR3 contains 14 residues. Germline V gene lookup returns CDR1 SNHLY and CDR2 FYNNEI.

This clonotype was found many times. The rearrangement links TRBV30 to TRBJ1-1; D not resolved. There are 13 residues in the CDR3. The ends were cut back, 1 base at V and 1 base at J, with 7 bases in the middle. Germline assignment: CDR1 GTSNPN and CDR2 SVGIG (reference sequence). This CDR3 reads CAWSAAENTEAFF. As DNA, the CDR3 is TGTGCCTGGAGTGCCGCAGAGAACACTGAAGCTTTCTTT. The complete variable domain, with remaining parts taken from reference TRBV30 and TRBJ1-1, reads SQTIHQWPATLVQPVGSPLSLECTVEGTSNPNLYWYRQAAGRGLQLLFYSVGIGQISSEVPQNLSASRPQDRQFILSSKKLLLSDSGFYLCAWSAAENTEAFFGQGTRLTVV.

The J gene is TRBJ2-2, the V gene TRBV29-1, with D hard to call. This CDR3 has 15 amino acids. V was clipped by 7 bases and J by 0 bases, with 15 bases between them. From germline, CDR1 is SQVTM and CDR2 ANQGSEA. The DNA of the CDR3 is TGCAGCGCCCACGGCGGCCTCGCGAACACCGGGGAGCTGTTTTTT. Translating gives CSAHGGLANTGELFF.